The following is a T cell receptor (beta chain) sequence with its context. Libraries were prepared by immunoSEQ multiplex PCR; TCRdb keeps only in-frame clonotypes and omits some of them. The sample has 110,000 or so clones, approximately 85% seen once. The data stem from a study of blood T cell repertoires in COVID-19. V was pared by 0 bases and J by 0 bases, with 11 bases between. The CDR3 has 17 amino acids. CDR1 SGHDN and CDR2 FVKESK come from the germline V gene. This chain uses TRBV14 with TRBJ2-2; D unresolved. The specimen was peripheral blood. This TCR derives from a man aged 35 to 55 with acute or convalescent COVID-19. The CDR3 coding sequence is TGTGCCAGCAGCCAAGATGTCGTAACAGCGAACACCGGGGAGCTGTTTTTT. As protein: CASSQDVVTANTGELFF.